This T cell receptor (beta chain) was retrieved from a study of coeliac disease (dated by TCRdb to the early 2020s). A note on the overall study: High-resolution HLA typing was unavailable, so biased TRBV7-2 usage was queried as a proof of principle. Next-generation sequencing of rearranged TRB and TRG CDR3 regions was used on small intestinal lymphocyte fractions taken from coeliac and non-coeliac patients. The study set out to describe the TR repertoires of small intestinal T cells in active coeliac disease, refractory type I coeliac disease, and coeliac disease treated with a gluten-free diet. The full study included about 30 patients: about 22 with serologically confirmed coeliac disease and 8 controls with non-small intestinal disorders. TRB sequencing was successfully performed on samples from some 27 subjects, among which approximately 23 paired bulk unsorted intraepithelial and lamina propria cell samples were included. Results and caveats for the whole study, not just this receptor: Separating intraepithelial cells from lamina propria cells did not give high-purity fractions, so cross-contamination between the two compartments may have occurred. Active coeliac intraepithelial and lamina propria samples had lower TRB and TRG repertoire clonality than controls, suggesting that diverse T cells were recruited. TRB repertoires were found to be largely private, with most amino acid sequences unique to one sample, and no significant difference in V-gene usage was found between disease groups. The authors judged the approach to be unsuitable for unbiased detection of gliadin-specific T cells, because gliadin-specific T cells are scarce and rarely shared between patients. Published gliadin-specific TRB sequences turned up in about 45% of the 18 coeliac lamina propria samples, compared with only 1 of 6 controls.

This clone has only a few counts. Its antigen specificity is not known. No much larger clone exists at a distance of one base, and base qualities are not known. The CDR3 measures 14 amino acids from cysteine to phenylalanine. CDR3 DNA is the only sequence kept; it has 42 bases, read in frame from the first base. According to the germline V gene, CDR1 reads MNHNS and CDR2 reads SASEGT. Unmatched junction bases come to 3, with V trimmed by 2 bases and J by 7 bases. Cells were frozen in liquid nitrogen in DMSO/FBS as aliquots of about half a million cells, with a single aliquot from each fraction going to sequencing. Endoscopy and small intestinal biopsy were performed in all 30 patients in the study. To release lamina propria cells, the biopsy tissue left over after intraepithelial cell isolation was digested with collagenase. Genomic DNA was extracted from frozen unsorted cell fractions with the Qiagen DNeasy blood extraction kit.

The library was made by the immunoSEQ multiplex PCR assay. The TR loci underwent multiplexed PCR amplification, with J gene segments targeted by reverse primers and V gene segments targeted by forward primers. The amplified CDR3 regions were sequenced using the Illumina HiSeq System. The study's own analysis went as follows. Closely related reads were merged by a nearest-neighbour algorithm to remove PCR and sequencing errors and to collapse the data into unique sequences. Each repertoire was summarised by clonality and by T cell density, with T cell density defined as TR molecules per amount of genomic DNA input. CDR3 amino acid sequences present in at least 80% of unsorted samples were defined as public TRs and were then tested for differential abundance between coeliac and control samples. Every lamina propria sample was searched for matches to a list of under 250 published gliadin-specific TRB sequences. Disease-group differences in clonality and density were tested with Kruskal-Wallis tests followed by Dunn post-tests. In its TCRdb copy, this immuneACCESS table keeps in-frame sequences only and misses some clones. Where compared with another copy, unresolved V genes explain less than half of these, and the others have no known cause. V, J and clone size are those of that table, while D and trimming were read from the DNA. This sample gives approximately 3,000 clones in total; roughly 65% of them show up just once. The ten largest clones take up around 17% of the sample.

The chain is made from TRBV6-1 and TRBJ1-5; 9 bases in the middle match TRBD1. The sequenced material came from lymphocytes from the gut lamina propria. The cell subset or site label for this specimen denotes: lamina propria cell (LPC) fraction of small intestinal biopsy. The sequence derives from a woman aged 45-65 years without celiac disease. The CDR3 amino acid sequence is: CASSEQQGAQPQHF. The sequence in DNA is TGTGCCAGCAGTGAACAACAGGGGGCGCAGCCCCAGCATTTT.